Presented here are 21 T cell receptor beta chains from one specimen sequenced in a study of T cells in Graves' hyperthyroidism and ophthalmopathy (dated by TCRdb to between 2017 and 2020). Library creation used multiplex PCR. Sequencing used an Illumina HiSeq 2000. Amplification of TCR beta CDR3 regions was carried out from RNA transcripts. The first round of RT-PCR for the TCR CDR3 was performed with the HTBI primer set and the Qiagen OneStep RT-PCR kit. The public reads were reprocessed in TCRdb via fastp at Q25 and MiXCR, keeping in-frame beta chains. Rows are combined by CDR3 protein, so each entry shows the most common genes and DNA. Here the sample has about 500,000 distinct CDR3 sequences; roughly 45% occur a single time. About two fifths of the sample is taken by the ten largest. What was sequenced was peripheral blood or thyroid tissue (not recorded which). These receptors were taken from an adult woman with Graves' disease, either hyperthyroidism or ophthalmopathy (not recorded which).

The chain is built from TRBV19 and TRBJ2-5; 7 bases line up with TRBD1. The germline CDR1 and CDR2 sequences are LNHDA and SQIVND (reference sequence). The CDR3 is made up of 15 amino acids. Trimming at V came to 5 bases and at J to 5 bases, leaving 11 bases not matched to a gene. CDR3 DNA: TGTGCCAGTAGTGAGGAGACAGGGAGAATGGAGACCCAGTACTTC. Translation: CASSEETGRMETQYF.

The chain links TRBV9 to TRBJ1-1; 9 bases fit TRBD1. Trimming at V came to 4 bases and at J to 11 bases, leaving 15 bases not matched to a gene. The CDR3 runs 15 residues. Germline CDR1 SGDLS, CDR2 YYNGEE. Here the CDR3 reads CASSPGQGTPYGAFF. DNA for the CDR3: TGTGCCAGCAGCCCAGGACAGGGGACCCCTTATGGGGCTTTCTTT.

This clonotype was recorded at least ten times. This chain links TRBV7-9 with TRBJ1-3, with D tentatively TRBD1 (5 bases). V was shortened by 8 bases and J by 0 bases, with 14 bases between the two germline ends. Per germline, CDR1 SEHNR and CDR2 FQNEAQ (reference sequence). The CDR3 sequence is 15 residues long. The CDR3 here is CASWKIDSSGNTIYF. For the CDR3, the DNA is TGTGCCAGCTGGAAGATAGACAGCTCTGGAAACACCATATATTTT.

V and J are TRBV9 and TRBJ1-5, with a tentative D call TRBD1 (5 bases). Germline lookup yields CDR1 SGDLS and CDR2 YYNGEE. The CDR3 consists of 16 residues. V was cut by 0 bases and J by 2 bases, with 12 bases left in between. For the CDR3, the DNA is TGTGCCAGCAGCGTAGCTATGGACACCGGCAATCAGCCCCAGCATTTT. It yields the protein CASSVAMDTGNQPQHF.

The chain links TRBV29-1 to TRBJ2-5; the match to TRBD2 covers 13 bases. J gave up 11 bases and V 7 bases, and 10 bases lay outside the gene matches. Germline CDR1 is SQVTM and CDR2 is ANQGSEA. The CDR3 runs to 13 residues. CDR3 sequence (DNA): TGCAGCGCTAAACTAGCGGGAGGGCCTTCTCAGTACTTC. It is translated as CSAKLAGGPSQYF.

The chain uses TRBV11-2 and TRBJ1-2; 7 bases are a match to TRBD1. Germline V gene data show CDR1 as SGHAT and CDR2 as FQNNGV. With 5 bases clipped from V and 2 bases from J, the junction kept 5 bases outside the gene matches. The CDR3 has 14 amino acids. CDR3 sequence reads: CASSDGTENYGYTF. The CDR3 DNA follows: TGTGCCAGCAGCGACGGGACAGAGAACTATGGCTACACCTTC.

This clonotype was recorded many times. The rearrangement uses TRBV6-6 and TRBJ2-7; 9 bases align to TRBD1. After removal of 6 bases from V and 2 bases from J, the junction contained 5 bases not matched to a gene. Germline lookup yields CDR1 MNHNY and CDR2 SVGAGI (reference sequence). The CDR3 has 14 amino acids. Written as DNA, the CDR3 is TGTGCCAGCAGGCTTGGACAGGGGACCTACGAGCAGTACTTC. Encoded protein: CASRLGQGTYEQYF.

There are many counts of this clonotype. The V gene is TRBV9, the J gene TRBJ2-7; 7 nucleotides match TRBD2. The CDR3 has 17 residues. Per germline, CDR1 SGDLS and CDR2 YYNGEE. The trim removed 3 bases at V and 0 bases at J, leaving 12 bases unmatched. CDR3 amino acids: CASSEGTASGYSYEQYF. The CDR3 DNA sequence: TGTGCCAGCAGCGAGGGGACCGCTAGCGGATACTCCTACGAGCAGTACTTC.

This clonotype was detected a few times. This may be a read error: a much more frequent sequence differs by one nucleotide. Because it lacks the conserved phenylalanine or tryptophan at the end, this CDR3 is likely a read error. The chain is built from TRBV5-1 and TRBJ1-1; D not resolved. Between the trimmed V and J ends, which lost 4 bases and 4 bases, there was a span of 11 bases. The CDR3 is 13 residues long. The germline CDR1 and CDR2 sequences are SGHRS and YFSETQ. This CDR3 reads CASSTAFSTEAFL. CDR3 nucleotide sequence: TGCGCCAGCAGCACAGCCTTCTCCACTGAAGCTTTCCTT.

This clonotype was observed at least ten times. The V call is TRBV7-2, the J call TRBJ1-1; possible D gene TRBD1, 5 bases. This CDR3 comprises 15 residues. Trimming pared 7 bases from V and 7 bases from J, leaving 22 bases between. Germline V gene lookup returns CDR1 SGHTA and CDR2 FQGNSA. CDR3 protein: CASTQGPLQNHEAFF. CDR3 in DNA: TGTGCCAGCACCCAGGGACCCCTCCAAAACCATGAAGCTTTCTTT.

This clonotype has more than one count but fewer than ten. The V gene is TRBV24-1, the J gene TRBJ1-2; TRBD1 matches 10 bases. Trimming cost V 3 bases and J 4 bases; bases outside gene matches: 7. The CDR3 runs 16 residues. Germline loops: CDR1 KGHDR, CDR2 SFDVKD. The CDR3 DNA sequence: TGTGCCACCAGTGATCCCGGGACAGGGGAGGCCTATGGCTACACCTTC. Translation: CATSDPGTGEAYGYTF.

A few counts support this clonotype. This sequence joins TRBV9 and TRBJ2-6; TRBD2 aligns across 8 bases. The germline V gene has CDR1 SGDLS and CDR2 YYNGEE. The CDR3 is 13 residues long. The trim removed 3 bases at V and 15 bases at J, leaving 8 bases unmatched. The CDR3 DNA is TGTGCCAGCAGCGGAGGACCGGGACTAGACCTGACTTTC. Its protein is CASSGGPGLDLTF.

Ten or more counts support this clonotype. V gene TRBV20-1 combines with J gene TRBJ1-3; D gene unclear. Germline CDR1 is DFQATT and CDR2 is SNEGSKA (reference sequence). The CDR3 covers 17 residues. Trimming removed 3 bases at V and 0 bases at J, with 18 bases between. The CDR3, as DNA: TGCAGTGCTAGCGGGAGGACGAAGTCTTCCTCTGGAAACACCATATATTTT. It codes for CSASGRTKSSSGNTIYF.

The chain links TRBV29-1 to TRBJ2-7, with 8 bases aligning to TRBD1. The CDR3 is 12 amino acids. From germline, CDR1 is SQVTM and CDR2 ANQGSEA. Germline trimming cut 8 bases from V and 4 bases from J; bases unmatched to any gene: 7. CDR3 loop: CSLGGQAYEQYF. DNA for the CDR3: TGCAGCTTGGGGGGACAGGCATACGAGCAGTACTTC.

This clonotype was seen at least ten times. A clone one base away is much larger, so this may be a read error. This rearrangement joins TRBV15 to TRBJ2-5, with D uncertain. CDR1 and CDR2 (germline): LNHNV, YYDKDF (reference sequence). This CDR3 spans 16 amino acids. CDR3 sequence (DNA): TGTGCCACCAGCAGAGAGATGGTGGGTTACCAAGGGACCCAGTACTTC. Protein product: CATSREMVGYQGTQYF. Full variable domain (outside the CDR3, taken from reference TRBV15 and TRBJ2-5): DAMVIQNPRYQVTQFGKPVTLSCSQTLNHNVMYWYQQKSSQAPKLLFHYYDKDFNNEADTPDNFQSRRPNTSFCFLDIRSPGLGDTAMYLCATSREMVGYQGTQYFGPGTRLLVL.

In DNA, the CDR3 is TGTGCCAGCAGCGTCGGGACTGATAGCAATCAGCCCCAGCATTTT. It translates to CASSVGTDSNQPQHF. The J gene is TRBJ1-5, the V gene TRBV7-9; tentatively, D is TRBD1 (5 bases). The germline V gene encodes CDR1 SEHNR and CDR2 FQNEAQ (reference sequence). This CDR3 has 15 residues. Trimming stripped 5 bases from V and 0 bases from J, with 11 bases between. The entire variable domain, with the rest obtained from reference TRBV7-9 and TRBJ1-5, is as follows: DTGVSQNPRHKITKRGQNVTFRCDPISEHNRLYWYRQTLGQGPEFLTYFQNEAQLEKSRLLSDRFSAERPKGSFSTLEIQRTEQGDSAMYLCASSVGTDSNQPQHFGDGTRLSIL.

The gene calls are TRBV2 and TRBJ2-7; a possible D gene is TRBD1 (5 bases). Germline V gene lookup returns CDR1 SNHLY and CDR2 FYNNEI. The CDR3 spans 12 residues. V was pared by 6 bases and J by 2 bases, with 8 bases between. CDR3 residues: CASRTDTYEQYF. In DNA, the CDR3 is TGTGCCAGCAGAACGGACACCTACGAGCAGTACTTC. Using reference TRBV2 and TRBJ2-7 for the parts outside the CDR3, the full variable domain is EPEVTQTPSHQVTQMGQEVILRCVPISNHLYFYWYRQILGQKVEFLVSFYNNEISEKSEIFDDQFSVERPDGSNFTLKIRSTKLEDSAMYFCASRTDTYEQYFGPGTRLTVT.

This clonotype showed up many times. The rearrangement joins TRBV20-1 to TRBJ2-5, with a tentative D call TRBD2 (5 bases). Germline lookup yields CDR1 DFQATT and CDR2 SNEGSKA (reference sequence). Trimming stripped 1 base from V and 3 bases from J, with 6 bases between. The CDR3 covers 12 residues. The CDR3 DNA follows: TGCAGTGCTAGAGGAGCGGAAGAGACCCAGTACTTC. As protein: CSARGAEETQYF.

The chain couples TRBV11-2 to TRBJ1-2; D may be TRBD1 (5 bases). Trimming removed 5 bases at V and 7 bases at J, with 17 bases between. This CDR3 comprises 14 residues. CDR1 is SGHAT, CDR2 FQNNGV, per germline. The CDR3 DNA reads as TGTGCCAGCAGCCAAACCATTCAGGGAGGTGGCTACACCTTC. Protein product: CASSQTIQGGGYTF.

This clonotype was observed a few times. This chain connects TRBV7-9 to TRBJ2-7; D perhaps matches TRBD2 (6 bases). The CDR3 runs to 13 residues. V dropped 5 bases and J dropped 2 bases, with 10 bases sitting between them. Germline V gene sequence: CDR1 SEHNR, CDR2 FQNEAQ (reference sequence). The CDR3 sequence is CASSQRGTYEQYF. The CDR3 DNA reads as TGTGCCAGCAGCCAACGGGGGACCTACGAGCAGTACTTC.

The chain is built from TRBV7-9 and TRBJ1-1, with 7 bases fitting TRBD1. The CDR3 covers 15 residues. V shed 6 bases and J 4 bases; nucleotides not matched to a gene: 11. Germline values: CDR1 SEHNR, CDR2 FQNEAQ (reference sequence). CDR3: CASSYSRGQVTEAFF. CDR3 bases: TGTGCCAGCAGTTACTCGAGGGGGCAGGTCACTGAAGCTTTCTTT. The variable domain in full, with the rest retrieved from reference TRBV7-9 and TRBJ1-1, is DTGVSQNPRHKITKRGQNVTFRCDPISEHNRLYWYRQTLGQGPEFLTYFQNEAQLEKSRLLSDRFSAERPKGSFSTLEIQRTEQGDSAMYLCASSYSRGQVTEAFFGQGTRLTVV.